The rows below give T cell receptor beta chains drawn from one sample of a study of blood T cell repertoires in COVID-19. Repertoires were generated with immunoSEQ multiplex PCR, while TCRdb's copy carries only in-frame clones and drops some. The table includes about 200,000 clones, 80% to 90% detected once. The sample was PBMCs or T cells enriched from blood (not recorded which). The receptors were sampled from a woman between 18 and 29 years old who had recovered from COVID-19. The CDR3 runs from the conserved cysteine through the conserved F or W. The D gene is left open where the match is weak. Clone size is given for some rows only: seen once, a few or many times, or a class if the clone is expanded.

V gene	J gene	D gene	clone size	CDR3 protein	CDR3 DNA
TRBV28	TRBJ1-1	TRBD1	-	CASSYPGGTEAFF	TGTGCCAGCAGTTATCCAGGGGGCACTGAAGCTTTCTTT
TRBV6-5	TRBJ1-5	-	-	CASSSLDRQNQPQHF	TGTGCCAGCAGTTCCCTAGACAGGCAGAATCAGCCCCAGCATTTT
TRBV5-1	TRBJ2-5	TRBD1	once	CASSLAGQQETQYF	TGCGCCAGCAGCTTGGCGGGACAGCAAGAGACCCAGTACTTC
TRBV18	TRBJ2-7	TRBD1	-	CASSPIQGLKGYEQYF	TGTGCCAGCTCACCGATACAGGGGTTAAAGGGCTACGAGCAGTACTTC
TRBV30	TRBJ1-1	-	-	CAWTLAPAGTEAFF	TGTGCCTGGACCCTGGCTCCTGCGGGGACTGAAGCTTTCTTT
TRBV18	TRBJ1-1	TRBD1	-	CASSPTELRGTEAFF	TGTGCCAGCTCACCTACGGAACTCAGGGGGACTGAAGCTTTCTTT
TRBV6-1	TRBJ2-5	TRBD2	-	CASSEAGRLAGGETQYF	TGTGCCAGCAGTGAAGCCGGACGACTAGCGGGGGGAGAGACCCAGTACTTC
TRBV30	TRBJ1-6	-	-	CAWSGGGTGSPLHF	TGTGCCTGGAGCGGGGGGGGCACTGGTTCACCCCTCCACTTT
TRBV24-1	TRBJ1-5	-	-	CATSDLSGDQPQHF	TGTGCCACCAGTGATTTGTCGGGGGATCAGCCCCAGCATTTT
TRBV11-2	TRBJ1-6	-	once	CASSSLSYNSPLHF	TGTGCCAGCAGCTCCCTCTCCTATAATTCACCCCTCCACTTT
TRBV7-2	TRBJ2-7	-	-	CASSSFGGYEQYF	TGTGCCAGCAGCTCCTTCGGCGGCTACGAGCAGTACTTC
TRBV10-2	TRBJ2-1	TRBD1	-	CASRDRGRDEQFF	TGCGCCAGCAGGGACAGGGGGCGCGATGAGCAGTTCTTC
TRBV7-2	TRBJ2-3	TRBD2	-	CASSPGGRGGTQYF	TGTGCCAGCAGCCCGGGGGGGCGGGGTGGTACGCAGTATTTT
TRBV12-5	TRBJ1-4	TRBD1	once	CASGRGQANEKLFF	TGTGCTAGTGGAAGGGGACAGGCAAATGAAAAACTGTTTTTT
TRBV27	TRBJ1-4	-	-	CASSSRQVPNEKLFF	TGTGCCAGCAGTTCTCGACAGGTCCCTAATGAAAAACTGTTTTTT
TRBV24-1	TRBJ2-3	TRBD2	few	CATSSWAAGEDTQYF	TGTGCCACCAGTTCTTGGGCGGCGGGGGAAGATACGCAGTATTTT
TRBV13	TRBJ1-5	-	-	CASSSLNQPQHF	TGTGCCAGCAGCTCCCTCAATCAGCCCCAGCATTTT
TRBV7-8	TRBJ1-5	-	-	CASNKREGFGNQPQHF	TGTGCCAGCAATAAGAGGGAGGGATTCGGCAATCAGCCCCAGCATTTT
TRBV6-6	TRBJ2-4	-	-	CASSQEYRRTLAKNIQYF	TGTGCCAGCAGTCAGGAATACAGGCGCACCTTAGCCAAAAACATTCAGTACTTC
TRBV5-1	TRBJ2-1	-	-	CASSLDRWGEQFF	TGCGCCAGCAGCTTGGACAGGTGGGGTGAGCAGTTCTTC
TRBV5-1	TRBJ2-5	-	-	CASSLARQFQETQYF	TGCGCCAGCAGCTTGGCCAGGCAGTTCCAAGAGACCCAGTACTTC
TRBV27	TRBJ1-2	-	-	CASSSRGNGGFYGYTF	TGTGCCAGCAGTTCCAGGGGAAACGGCGGTTTCTATGGCTACACCTTC
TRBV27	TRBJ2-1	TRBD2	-	CASSRTSSTSNEQFF	TGTGCCAGCAGCCGGACTAGCAGTACCTCCAATGAGCAGTTCTTC
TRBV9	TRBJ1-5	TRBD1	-	CASSPGQGTNQPQHF	TGTGCCAGCAGCCCGGGACAGGGTACGAATCAGCCCCAGCATTTT
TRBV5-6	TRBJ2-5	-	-	CASSGDTVQETQYF	TGTGCCAGCAGCGGGGACACCGTACAAGAGACCCAGTACTTC
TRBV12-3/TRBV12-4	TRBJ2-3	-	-	CASSSSTDTQYF	TGTGCCAGCAGTTCTAGCACAGATACGCAGTATTTT
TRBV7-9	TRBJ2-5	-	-	CASSLQVVRGETQYF	TGTGCCAGCAGCTTACAGGTTGTCAGGGGAGAGACCCAGTACTTC
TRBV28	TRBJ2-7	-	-	CASSGSSYEQYF	TGTGCCAGCAGCGGGAGCTCCTACGAGCAGTACTTC
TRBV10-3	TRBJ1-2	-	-	CAISEYTGGYTF	TGTGCCATCAGTGAGTACACGGGTGGCTACACCTTC
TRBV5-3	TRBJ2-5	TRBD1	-	CARSSDRGGREETQYF	TGTGCCAGAAGCAGCGACAGGGGTGGTAGGGAAGAGACCCAGTACTTC
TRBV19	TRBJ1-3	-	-	CAGLGGNTIYF	TGTGCCGGCCTTGGCGGAAACACCATATATTTT
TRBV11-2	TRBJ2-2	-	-	CASSKTDTGELFF	TGTGCCAGCAGCAAGACAGACACCGGGGAGCTGTTTTTT
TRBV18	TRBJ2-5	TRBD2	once	CASSPTLTSGMQETQYF	TGTGCCAGCTCTCCCACTTTAACTAGCGGGATGCAAGAGACCCAGTACTTC
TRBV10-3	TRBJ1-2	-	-	CAISESTGHGYTF	TGTGCCATCAGTGAGTCAACAGGGCATGGCTACACCTTC
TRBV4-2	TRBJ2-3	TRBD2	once	CASSQDRASGDTQYF	TGTGCCAGCAGCCAAGATAGGGCTAGCGGCGATACGCAGTATTTT
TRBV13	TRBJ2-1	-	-	CASSLFLRGRFIDNEQFF	TGTGCCAGCAGCTTATTTCTCCGGGGTCGGTTCATCGACAATGAGCAGTTCTTC
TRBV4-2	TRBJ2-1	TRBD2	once	CASSQARGASGGAGEQFF	TGTGCCAGCAGCCAAGCCCGAGGGGCTAGCGGGGGGGCCGGTGAGCAGTTCTTC
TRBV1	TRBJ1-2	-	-	CTSSRPSLNYGYTF	TGCACCAGCAGCCGTCCCTCCCTCAACTATGGCTACACCTTC
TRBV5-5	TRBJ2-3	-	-	CASTPEHGSDTQYF	TGTGCCAGCACCCCCGAACACGGGAGTGATACGCAGTATTTT
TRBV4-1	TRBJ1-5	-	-	CASSQARDSNQPQHF	TGCGCCAGCAGCCAAGCACGGGATAGCAATCAGCCCCAGCATTTT
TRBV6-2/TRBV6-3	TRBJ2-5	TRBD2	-	CASSPGTSVPAQYF	TGTGCCAGCAGCCCCGGGACTAGCGTCCCGGCCCAGTACTTC
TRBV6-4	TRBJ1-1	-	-	CASSEQLNTEAFF	TGTGCCAGCAGTGAACAGCTGAACACTGAAGCTTTCTTT
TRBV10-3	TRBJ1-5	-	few	CAISEAGAAGGSQPQHF	TGTGCCATCAGTGAGGCAGGGGCCGCAGGTGGGAGTCAGCCCCAGCATTTT
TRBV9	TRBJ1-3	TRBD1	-	CASSVDRSAGNTIYF	TGTGCCAGCAGCGTGGACAGGTCGGCTGGAAACACCATATATTTT
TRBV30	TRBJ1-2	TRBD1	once	CAWSRRDREFGYTF	TGTGCCTGGAGTAGGAGAGACAGGGAATTTGGCTACACCTTC
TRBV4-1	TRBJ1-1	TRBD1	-	CASSLPPTGAVEAFF	TGCGCCAGCAGCCTACCCCCGACAGGGGCTGTGGAAGCTTTCTTT
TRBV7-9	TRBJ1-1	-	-	CASSQGGGFMNTEAFF	TGTGCCAGCAGCCAGGGCGGGGGGTTCATGAACACTGAAGCTTTCTTT
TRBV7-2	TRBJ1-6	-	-	CASSLLGDRNSPLHF	TGTGCCAGCAGCTTACTGGGCGACCGCAATTCACCCCTCCACTTT
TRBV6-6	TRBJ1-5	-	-	CASSPDRTGLNQPQHF	TGTGCCAGCAGTCCAGACAGAACAGGGCTCAATCAGCCCCAGCATTTT
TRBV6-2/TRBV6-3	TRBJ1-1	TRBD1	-	CASRPPPGTATEAFF	TGTGCCAGCAGACCTCCCCCCGGGACAGCCACTGAAGCTTTCTTT
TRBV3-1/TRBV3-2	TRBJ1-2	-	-	CASSLLLGRQTYGYTF	TGTGCCAGCAGCCTACTCCTCGGGAGGCAGACCTATGGCTACACCTTC